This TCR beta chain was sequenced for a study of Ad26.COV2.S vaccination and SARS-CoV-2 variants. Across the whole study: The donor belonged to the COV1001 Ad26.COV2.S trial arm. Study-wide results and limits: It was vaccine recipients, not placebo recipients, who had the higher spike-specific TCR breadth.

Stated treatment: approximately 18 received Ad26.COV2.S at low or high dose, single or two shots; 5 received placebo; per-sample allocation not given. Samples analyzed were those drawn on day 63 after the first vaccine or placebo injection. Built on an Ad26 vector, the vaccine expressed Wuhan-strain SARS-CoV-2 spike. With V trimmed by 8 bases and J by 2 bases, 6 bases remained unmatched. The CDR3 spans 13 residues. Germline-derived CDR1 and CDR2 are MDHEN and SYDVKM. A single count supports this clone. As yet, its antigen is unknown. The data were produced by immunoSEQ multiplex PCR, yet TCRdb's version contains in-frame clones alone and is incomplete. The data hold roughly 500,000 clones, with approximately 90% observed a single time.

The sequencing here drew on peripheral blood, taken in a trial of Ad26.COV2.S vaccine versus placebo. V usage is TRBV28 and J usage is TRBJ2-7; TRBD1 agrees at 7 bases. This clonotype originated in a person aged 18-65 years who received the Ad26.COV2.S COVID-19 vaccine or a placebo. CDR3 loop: CASGAGGPYEQYF. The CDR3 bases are TGTGCCAGCGGTGCAGGGGGACCCTACGAGCAGTACTTC.